Below are 20 T cell receptor beta chains sequenced from a single sample in a study of blood T cells in healthy people across ages. A J-beta primer mix and a sample-barcoded 5' primer were used in a second PCR of about 6 to 12 cycles. TCRdb used MiXCR to reprocess the 5' RACE reads, holding one entry per CDR3 protein. The sample includes hundreds of thousands of distinct CDR3 sequences, about 61% seen only once; the top ten take about a quarter. Sequencing input: blood. These receptors were collected from a man aged 40-49 years in good health.

The chain couples TRBV27 to TRBJ2-3, with D perhaps given as TRBD1 or TRBD2 (7 bases each). Germline CDR1 MNHEY, CDR2 SMNVEV (reference sequence). The CDR3 spans 15 residues. Trimming took 2 bases from V and 5 from J, leaving 14 bases between them. CDR3 region: CASSLRGRGGDTQYF. CDR3 nucleotides: TGTGCCAGCAGTTTACGAGGCAGGGGGGGAGATACGCAGTATTTT.

The J gene is TRBJ2-7, the V gene TRBV29-1, with 9 positions matching TRBD2. Germline V lookup: CDR1 SQVTM, CDR2 ANQGSEA. CDR3 length: 13 amino acids. Trimming at V came to 4 bases and at J to 2 bases, leaving 3 bases not matched to a gene. The CDR3 loop is CSVVGLAAYEQYF. CDR3 DNA: TGCAGCGTTGTGGGACTAGCAGCCTACGAGCAGTACTTC.

The rearrangement joins TRBV5-1 to TRBJ2-5; no clear D. The CDR3 totals 12 residues. Trimming pared 3 bases from V and 5 bases from J, leaving 8 bases between. The germline V gene has CDR1 SGHRS and CDR2 YFSETQ. CDR3 in amino acids: CASSSDDETQYF. Written as DNA, the CDR3 is TGCGCCAGCAGCTCCGATGACGAGACCCAGTACTTC.

The chain combines TRBV20-1 with TRBJ1-5; D is possibly TRBD1 (6 bases). The germline V gene has CDR1 DFQATT and CDR2 SNEGSKA (reference sequence). The CDR3 sequence is 14 residues long. V lost 6 bases, J lost 3 bases, and 15 bases lay in between. CDR3 in DNA: TGCAGTGCCGCGACGGGGGGCGCCAATCAGCCCCAGCATTTT. The encoded protein is CSAATGGANQPQHF.

The chain is built from TRBV7-9 and TRBJ2-7, with 8 bases aligning to TRBD2. Germline CDR1 SEHNR, CDR2 FQNEAQ (reference sequence). V lost 8 bases, J lost 4 bases, and 16 bases stayed unmatched. There are 16 residues in the CDR3. The CDR3 sequence: CASGLPRGLASYEQYF. In DNA, the CDR3 is TGTGCCAGCGGGCTTCCCCGAGGACTAGCTAGTTACGAGCAGTACTTC.

The CDR3 nucleotides read TGCGCCAGCAGCCTCCGGGACAGGGGGGATACGCAGTATTTT. Its protein is CASSLRDRGDTQYF. The V and J genes are TRBV5-1 and TRBJ2-3; TRBD1 matches at 11 bases. CDR1 SGHRS and CDR2 YFSETQ come from the germline V gene. The CDR3 covers 14 residues. Trimming removed 4 bases from V and 6 bases from J; junction bases left unmatched: 4.

This clonotype was counted only a few times. V usage is TRBV5-1 and J usage is TRBJ2-7; TRBD1 is a possible D gene (7 bases). Trimming removed 3 bases from V and 1 base from J, with 14 bases in between. CDR3 size: 15 residues. The V gene's germline CDR1 is SGHRS and CDR2 YFSETQ. The CDR3 sequence: CASSSDPGGSYEQYF. Written as DNA, the CDR3 is TGCGCCAGCAGCTCGGACCCAGGGGGGTCCTACGAGCAGTACTTC.

The chain is built from TRBV5-1 and TRBJ2-1; TRBD1 is a possible D gene (6 bases). The CDR3 runs 19 residues. V lost 2 bases and J lost 1, with 22 bases in between. Germline-derived CDR1 and CDR2 are SGHRS and YFSETQ. The CDR3 coding sequence is TGCGCCAGCAGCTTCTTAGGTTTTGGCAGGGGTTTTTCCTACAATGAGCAGTTCTTC. Its protein product is CASSFLGFGRGFSYNEQFF.

The genes are TRBV7-2 and TRBJ2-1, with D tentatively TRBD1 or TRBD2 (5 bases each). In germline, CDR1 is SGHTA, CDR2 FQGNSA. V was shortened by 5 bases and J by 0 bases, with 14 bases between the two germline ends. This CDR3 is 16 amino acids long. CDR3 nucleotides: TGTGCCAGCAGCCCCTCCCCAGGGACCTCCTACAATGAGCAGTTCTTC. This sequence encodes CASSPSPGTSYNEQFF.

This clonotype has at least ten counts. J is TRBJ2-5 and V is TRBV6-5; D uncertain. The CDR3 consists of 12 residues. Germline V CDR1 and CDR2: MNHEY, SVGAGI. Trimming took 5 bases from V and 5 from J, leaving 9 bases between them. The CDR3 DNA sequence: TGTGCCAGCAGTGAAGGGTTGGAGACCCAGTACTTC. As protein: CASSEGLETQYF.

This chain connects TRBV28 to TRBJ2-5; 13 bases are shared with TRBD2. Germline loops: CDR1 MDHEN, CDR2 SYDVKM. Losses at the gene ends were 5 bases for V and 2 bases for J; bases not matched to a gene: 2. The CDR3 runs to 15 residues. The CDR3 sequence is CASSGTSGKQETQYF. The DNA of the CDR3 is TGTGCCAGCAGTGGGACTAGCGGGAAGCAAGAGACCCAGTACTTC.

This clonotype was seen a handful of times. The chain recombines TRBV20-1 with TRBJ2-6, with D uncertain. Deletions cut 6 bases from V and 2 bases from J, with 11 bases between. The germline V gene encodes CDR1 DFQATT and CDR2 SNEGSKA (reference sequence). The CDR3 consists of 14 residues. CDR3 bases: TGCAGTGCCCCCCCAGGTGCTGGGGCCAACGTCCTGACTTTC. It codes for CSAPPGAGANVLTF.

This sequence joins TRBV15 and TRBJ2-5, with TRBD1 matching 8 bases. The DNA end favors TRBJ2-7, so the J call may be wrong. This CDR3 is built from 16 residues. CDR1 and CDR2 (germline): LNHNV, YYDKDF (reference sequence). The CDR3 DNA sequence: TGTGCCACCAGCGGTTTTGGGCAGGGGGCGATGAACGAGCAGTACTTC. Protein: CATSGFGQGAMNEQYF.

The chain is built from TRBV9 and TRBJ2-3; D might be TRBD1 or TRBD2, each matching 5 bases. There are 14 residues in the CDR3. In germline, CDR1 is SGDLS, CDR2 YYNGEE. Trimming removed 4 bases at V and 5 bases at J, with 14 bases between. The CDR3 loop reads CASSSPGDLDTQYF. The CDR3 DNA sequence: TGTGCCAGCAGCTCTCCTGGGGACCTAGATACGCAGTATTTT.

V gene TRBV6-1 combines with J gene TRBJ1-4; D is uncertain. V lost 3 bases, J lost 8 bases, and 13 bases lay in between. The germline V gene encodes CDR1 MNHNS and CDR2 SASEGT. CDR3 size: 14 residues. The CDR3 coding sequence is TGTGCCAGCAGTGAGGGTGGAAGACAAGAAAAACTGTTTTTT. Amino acid sequence: CASSEGGRQEKLFF.

CDR3 in DNA: TGTGCCAGCAGTCCCCTACAGGGGGCTCTAGGGGAGCAGTTCTTC. Its protein product is CASSPLQGALGEQFF. The V gene is TRBV12-3 or TRBV12-4, the J gene TRBJ2-1; TRBD1 matches at 9 bases. V was clipped by 5 bases and J by 10 bases; unmatched bases: 12. This CDR3 is 15 amino acids long.

The chain has TRBV28 and TRBJ2-4; D is undetermined. The CDR3 loop spans 15 amino acids. Trimming took 4 bases from V and 9 from J, leaving 19 bases between them. In germline, CDR1 is MDHEN, CDR2 SYDVKM. The CDR3 protein is CASSYVSNWVGIQYF. CDR3 sequence (DNA): TGTGCCAGCAGTTACGTTAGCAATTGGGTCGGCATTCAGTACTTC.

This clonotype has ten or more counts. The chain recombines TRBV5-1 with TRBJ2-6; TRBD1 is a possible D gene (6 bases). CDR1 and CDR2 (germline): SGHRS, YFSETQ. There are 15 residues in the CDR3. Trimming cost V 0 bases and J 7 bases, with 11 bases left between them. This CDR3 reads CASSLAAGEANVLTF. Written as DNA, the CDR3 is TGCGCCAGCAGCTTGGCTGCAGGGGAAGCCAACGTCCTGACTTTC.

This clonotype was seen only a few times. The rearrangement links TRBV20-1 to TRBJ2-6; no clear D gene. The germline CDR1 and CDR2 sequences are DFQATT and SNEGSKA (reference sequence). The CDR3 has 15 amino acids. The V end lost 3 bases, the J end lost 0 bases, and 9 bases lay between the germline ends. The CDR3 nucleotides read TGCAGTGCTAGTGGGCGCAACTCTGGGGCCAACGTCCTGACTTTC. Translated: CSASGRNSGANVLTF.

This clonotype was found once. The chain is built from TRBV4-1 and TRBJ1-3, with unresolved D. V gave up 7 bases and J gave up 5 bases, with 18 bases separating them. Germline CDR1 and CDR2: MGHRA and YSYEKL. This CDR3 comprises 15 residues. The CDR3 sequence is CASTGLTSSRNTIYF. The DNA for the CDR3 is TGCGCCAGCACAGGCCTCACAAGCTCAAGAAACACCATATATTTT.